Presented here are 27 T cell receptor beta chains from one specimen sequenced in a study of T cell clones after liver transplantation (dated by TCRdb to the late 2010s). The library relied on the immunoSEQ multiplex PCR assay. The source is immuneACCESS, and TCRdb retained only in-frame sequences with V and J called. Part of the clones is not carried over; for the studies checked, unresolved V genes explain less than half of this, and the remainder is unexplained. The sample table lists 9,000 to 10,000 clones, approximately 68% of them with a count of one. The ten largest clones add up to 22% of the sample. The specimen comprised CD8+ T cells from blood, sampled at the approximately 16-month timepoint. Receptors originate from a human patient who received a liver transplant. It is possible that, after a transplant, some T cells come from the graft donor.

The V gene is TRBV6-6, the J gene TRBJ2-2; D unclear. Trimming cost V 0 bases and J 5 bases, with 10 bases left between them. CDR1 and CDR2 from the germline V gene are MNHNY and SVGAGI (reference sequence). CDR3 length: 15 residues. This CDR3 reads CASSYSDGSTGELFF. CDR3 bases: TGTGCCAGCAGTTACTCGGACGGCAGTACCGGGGAGCTGTTTTTT.

The V call is TRBV7-9, the J call TRBJ1-5, with D perhaps TRBD1 (5 bases). V was shortened by 4 bases and J by 6 bases, with 16 bases between the two germline ends. Germline assignment: CDR1 SEHNR and CDR2 FQNEAQ (reference sequence). The CDR3 spans 15 residues. This CDR3 is CASSSVGDIGQPQHF. DNA of the CDR3: TGTGCCAGCAGCTCCGTAGGGGATATAGGTCAGCCCCAGCATTTT.

This sequence joins TRBV4-1 and TRBJ1-4, with a possible D match to TRBD1 (5 bases). The V and J ends lost 0 bases and 4 bases respectively, with 9 bases between them. Looked up from germline, CDR1 is MGHRA and CDR2 is YSYEKL. The CDR3 sequence is 15 residues long. CDR3 nucleotides: TGCGCCAGCAGCCAAGATCCGGGGGATAATGAAAAACTGTTTTTT. This codes for CASSQDPGDNEKLFF.

The rearrangement uses TRBV7-8 and TRBJ2-1, with D tentatively TRBD1 (6 bases). CDR1 and CDR2 (germline): SGHVS, FQNEAQ. Between the trimmed V and J ends, which lost 0 bases and 7 bases, there was a span of 19 bases. The CDR3 runs 17 residues. This CDR3 is CASSLAPGTMAWNEQFF. The CDR3 region has the DNA TGTGCCAGCAGCTTAGCGCCGGGGACAATGGCTTGGAATGAGCAGTTCTTC. Filled out from reference TRBV7-8 and TRBJ2-1, the complete variable domain reads GAGVSQSPRYKVAKRGQDVALRCDPISGHVSLFWYQQALGQGPEFLTYFQNEAQLDKSGLPSDRFFAERPEGSVSTLKIQRTQQEDSAVYLCASSLAPGTMAWNEQFFGPGTRLTVL.

The rearrangement uses TRBV18 and TRBJ1-1; TRBD1 matches 7 bases. This CDR3 is 16 amino acids long. Germline CDR1 is KGHSH and CDR2 is LQKENI. Trimming removed 3 bases from V and 3 bases from J; junction bases left unmatched: 10. CDR3 nucleotide sequence: TGTGCCAGCTCACCGGACGAAGGGGGCCGGCACACTGAAGCTTTCTTT. Translated: CASSPDEGGRHTEAFF.

The CDR3 here is CASSQEWPGLGNTGELFF. The CDR3 nucleotides are TGCGCCAGCAGCCAAGAGTGGCCGGGACTAGGTAACACCGGGGAGCTGTTTTTT. The chain uses TRBV4-1 and TRBJ2-2; 8 bases are a match to TRBD2. The ends lost 0 bases at V and 2 bases at J; junction bases unmatched: 8. Germline-derived CDR1 and CDR2 are MGHRA and YSYEKL. CDR3 length equals 18 residues.

The chain combines TRBV4-1 with TRBJ2-3; tentative D call: TRBD1 (6 bases). The ends were cut back, 6 bases at V and 4 bases at J, with 17 bases in the middle. The length of the CDR3 is 15 residues. Looked up from germline, CDR1 is MGHRA and CDR2 is YSYEKL. CDR3 amino acids: CASSRDIGASDTQYF. In DNA, the CDR3 is TGCGCCAGCAGTCGGGACATAGGAGCCTCAGATACGCAGTATTTT.

The rearrangement links TRBV4-1 to TRBJ2-3, with a possible D match to TRBD2 (6 bases). The CDR3 covers 15 residues. V was cut by 0 bases and J by 6 bases, with 13 bases left in between. The V gene's germline CDR1 is MGHRA and CDR2 YSYEKL. For the CDR3, the DNA is TGCGCCAGCAGCCAAGATCGGGGGTCGTCCGATACGCAGTATTTT. This translates into CASSQDRGSSDTQYF.

This rearrangement joins TRBV21-1 to TRBJ2-5; the table's TRBD1 call for D was not verified on the DNA. TRBV21-1 constitutes a pseudogene. CDR3 size: 14 residues. CDR3 nucleotides: TGTGCCAGCCGGAAAAGACAGGGGCGAGAGACCCAGTACTTC. Protein sequence: CASRKRQGRETQYF.

The V gene is TRBV7-9, the J gene TRBJ2-2; TRBD1 matches at 9 bases. The V gene's germline CDR1 is SEHNR and CDR2 FQNEAQ (reference sequence). The CDR3 has 14 residues. Trimming at V came to 5 bases and at J to 7 bases, leaving 5 bases not matched to a gene. CDR3: CASSIDRGNGELFF. CDR3 DNA sequence: TGTGCCAGCAGCATTGACAGGGGGAACGGGGAGCTGTTTTTT. Based on the CDR3 plus reference TRBV7-9 and TRBJ2-2, the full variable domain is DTGVSQNPRHKITKRGQNVTFRCDPISEHNRLYWYRQTLGQGPEFLTYFQNEAQLEKSRLLSDRFSAERPKGSFSTLEIQRTEQGDSAMYLCASSIDRGNGELFFGEGSRLTVL.

The rearrangement joins TRBV11-2 to TRBJ2-1; D is ambiguous. The CDR3 is 12 residues long. The germline gives CDR1 SGHAT, CDR2 FQNNGV. Trimming left V 1 base short and J 7 bases short, with 5 bases between. The CDR3 sequence: CASSLGSNEQFF. The CDR3 nucleotides are TGTGCCAGCAGCTTAGGGTCGAATGAGCAGTTCTTC.

The gene calls are TRBV19 and TRBJ2-1; unclear D gene. The CDR3 has 15 amino acids. The V end was cut by 2 bases, the J end by 6 bases, with 14 bases between. In germline, CDR1 is LNHDA, CDR2 SQIVND (reference sequence). The CDR3 loop reads CASSINRAPGNEQFF. CDR3 bases: TGTGCCAGTAGTATAAATAGGGCGCCGGGCAATGAGCAGTTCTTC.

The chain carries TRBV28 and TRBJ2-7; weak D call: TRBD1 (5 bases). The germline V gene encodes CDR1 MDHEN and CDR2 SYDVKM. CDR3 length: 13 residues. The germline V and J ends were trimmed by 2 bases and 4 bases, with 9 bases remaining between them. The CDR3 nucleotides are TGTGCCAGCAGTTTAAAAGGGGCGTACGAGCAGTACTTC. Protein: CASSLKGAYEQYF.

The rearrangement uses TRBV6-5 and TRBJ1-3, with D unresolved. CDR3 length equals 14 residues. Germline V gene sequence: CDR1 MNHEY, CDR2 SVGAGI. Trimming left V 4 bases short and J 4 bases short, with 11 bases between. The CDR3 sequence is CASSFGSSGNTIYF. CDR3 DNA: TGTGCCAGCAGTTTCGGCAGCTCGGGAAACACCATATATTTT.

The chain carries TRBV4-3 and TRBJ2-1; D remains unclear. The CDR3 runs to 16 residues. The V gene lost 4 bases and the J gene lost 0 bases, with 13 bases spanning the gap. Germline V lookup: CDR1 LGHNA, CDR2 YSLEER. CDR3 in DNA: TGCGCCAGCAGCCCCTCAGGTATGGGCTCCTACAATGAGCAGTTCTTC. Protein sequence: CASSPSGMGSYNEQFF.

This clone was recorded once. V usage is TRBV7-9 and J usage is TRBJ1-1; D is unresolved. CDR3 length: 15 residues. V lost 3 bases and J lost 3, with 14 bases in between. The germline gives CDR1 SEHNR, CDR2 FQNEAQ (reference sequence). The CDR3 DNA is TGTGCCAGCAGCTTGGTCTTATCTGGGGACACTGAAGCTTTCTTT. Its protein product is CASSLVLSGDTEAFF. Full variable domain (outside the CDR3, taken from reference TRBV7-9 and TRBJ1-1): DTGVSQNPRHKITKRGQNVTFRCDPISEHNRLYWYRQTLGQGPEFLTYFQNEAQLEKSRLLSDRFSAERPKGSFSTLEIQRTEQGDSAMYLCASSLVLSGDTEAFFGQGTRLTVV.

V usage is TRBV28 and J usage is TRBJ1-5; maybe TRBD1 (5 bases). The length of the CDR3 is 17 residues. V lost 2 bases and J 2 bases, leaving 16 bases between the germline ends. In germline, CDR1 is MDHEN, CDR2 SYDVKM. As DNA, the CDR3 is TGTGCCAGCAGTTTAGGGCTGGGGCAGTCAGGCAATCAGCCCCAGCATTTT. Its translation: CASSLGLGQSGNQPQHF.

The chain has TRBV27 and TRBJ1-2; TRBD1 matches 10 bases. This CDR3 contains 17 residues. Germline CDR1 and CDR2: MNHEY and SMNVEV (reference sequence). The junction had 14 bases not matched to a gene; V was cut back by 5 bases and J by 5 bases. CDR3 coding DNA: TGTGCCAGCAGTATCCATGCAAGGACAGGGGGTTTGTATGGCTACACCTTC. This translates into CASSIHARTGGLYGYTF.

This rearrangement joins TRBV18 to TRBJ2-7, with D unresolved. The CDR3 sequence is 14 residues long. Trimming took off 1 base at V and 2 bases at J, with 9 bases between the two ends. The germline V gene has CDR1 KGHSH and CDR2 LQKENI. The CDR3 coding sequence is TGTGCCAGCTCACCACGGTCCAGGCCCTACGAGCAGTACGTC. It yields the protein CASSPRSRPYEQYV.

The rearrangement uses TRBV27 and TRBJ1-3, with D possibly matching TRBD1 (6 bases). The germline V gene has CDR1 MNHEY and CDR2 SMNVEV (reference sequence). Trimming cost V 2 bases and J 0 bases, with 20 bases left between them. The CDR3 is made up of 19 amino acids. CDR3 sequence: CASSLVHFHRARSGNTIYF. The CDR3 region has the DNA TGTGCCAGCAGTTTAGTACACTTCCACAGGGCCCGCTCTGGAAACACCATATATTTT.

Within the sample, this clone is medium-sized. The chain has TRBV6-5 and TRBJ1-2, with a possible D match to TRBD1 (5 bases). Trimming left V 2 bases short and J 4 bases short, with 14 bases between. This CDR3 has 15 residues. Germline V lookup: CDR1 MNHEY, CDR2 SVGAGI. CDR3 amino acids: CASSYSQGSGYGYTF. The DNA for the CDR3 is TGTGCCAGCAGTTACAGTCAGGGTAGTGGCTATGGCTACACCTTC.

Only one count was recorded for this clone. The rearrangement joins TRBV6-1 to TRBJ2-2; TRBD1 matches at 7 bases. With V trimmed by 1 base and J by 4 bases, 3 bases remained unmatched. CDR3 size: 15 residues. Germline CDR1 reads MNHNS; CDR2 reads SASEGT. CDR3 amino acids: CASSEDAGGTGELFF. Here the CDR3 DNA reads TGTGCCAGCAGTGAAGACGCAGGGGGCACCGGGGAGCTGTTTTTT.

J is TRBJ2-7 and V is TRBV6-1; D is perhaps TRBD2 (5 bases). The V end was cut by 11 bases, the J end by 0 bases, with 14 bases between. This CDR3 region has 13 residues. Germline V gene sequence: CDR1 MNHNS, CDR2 SASEGT. The CDR3 nucleotides read TGTGCCGTACAGACTGGGAGCTCCTACGAGCAGTACTTC. Residues: CAVQTGSSYEQYF.

This rearrangement joins TRBV6-5 to TRBJ1-4, with 7 bases that match TRBD1. This CDR3 has 12 amino acids. Germline V gene data show CDR1 as MNHEY and CDR2 as SVGAGI. Germline trimming cut 6 bases from V and 6 bases from J; bases unmatched to any gene: 1. This chain's CDR3 is CASSGQDEKLFF. CDR3 nucleotide sequence: TGTGCCAGCAGCGGACAGGATGAAAAACTGTTTTTT.

The gene calls are TRBV6-1 and TRBJ2-7; 8 positions agree with TRBD1. The CDR3 has 13 amino acids. Trimming took 4 bases from V and 4 from J; bases not matched to a gene: 3. CDR1 MNHNS and CDR2 SASEGT come from the germline V gene. This CDR3 reads CASSGDRGYEQYF. CDR3 coding DNA: TGTGCCAGCAGTGGCGACAGGGGTTACGAGCAGTACTTC.

This clone was seen only a few times. The V call is TRBV6-1, the J call TRBJ2-5, with 7 bases matching TRBD2. The V gene's germline CDR1 is MNHNS and CDR2 SASEGT. V lost 8 bases, J lost 5 bases, and 14 bases stayed unmatched. The CDR3 runs 15 residues. The CDR3 here is CASHTFGGEEETQYF. CDR3 sequence (DNA): TGTGCCAGCCATACCTTTGGGGGGGAGGAGGAGACCCAGTACTTC.

V and J are TRBV4-1 and TRBJ2-5; tentatively, D is TRBD1 or TRBD2 (5 bases each). The CDR3 is 15 amino acids. Germline CDR1 MGHRA, CDR2 YSYEKL. Trimming shortened V by 4 bases and J by 5 bases, and 17 bases separated the two germline ends. DNA of the CDR3: TGCGCCAGCAGCCCCACCGGGACGACGGGGGAGACCCAGTACTTC. As protein: CASSPTGTTGETQYF.